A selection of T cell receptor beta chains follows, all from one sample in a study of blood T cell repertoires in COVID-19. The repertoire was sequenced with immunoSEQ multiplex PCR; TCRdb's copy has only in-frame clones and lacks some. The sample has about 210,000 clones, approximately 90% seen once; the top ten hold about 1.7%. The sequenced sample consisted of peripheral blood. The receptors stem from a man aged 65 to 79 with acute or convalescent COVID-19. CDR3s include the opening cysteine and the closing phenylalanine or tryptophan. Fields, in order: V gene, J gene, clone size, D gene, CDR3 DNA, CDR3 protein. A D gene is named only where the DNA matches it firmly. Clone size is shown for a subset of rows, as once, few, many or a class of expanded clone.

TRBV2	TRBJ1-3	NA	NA	TGTGCCAGCAGTGAACCCGCCCGGGGAAACACCATATATTTT	CASSEPARGNTIYF
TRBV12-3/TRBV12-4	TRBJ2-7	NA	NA	TGTGCCAGCAGTTCTCTAGACCACTACGAGCAGTACTTC	CASSSLDHYEQYF
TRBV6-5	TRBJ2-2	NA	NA	TGTGCCAGCAGTTACTCCTCCGGACTCAACACCGGGGAGCTGTTTTTT	CASSYSSGLNTGELFF
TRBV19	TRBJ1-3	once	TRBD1	TGTGCCAGTAGTACGACAGGGATCGGGCGGCCTGGAAACACCATATATTTT	CASSTTGIGRPGNTIYF
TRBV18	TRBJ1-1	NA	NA	TGTGCCAGCTCACCTTCAGACCCAGGTCTCATGAACACTGAAGCTTTCTTT	CASSPSDPGLMNTEAFF
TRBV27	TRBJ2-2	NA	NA	TGTGCCAGCAGCCCCCTCGGGGTAGGAGGGAACACCGGGGAGCTGTTTTTT	CASSPLGVGGNTGELFF
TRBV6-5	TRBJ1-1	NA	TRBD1	TGTGCCAGCAGTTACGGGAGGACAGGGATCAAGACTGAAGCTTTCTTT	CASSYGRTGIKTEAFF
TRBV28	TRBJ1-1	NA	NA	TGTGCCAGCAGTTCCCTGCGCGGCGAAGCTTTCTTT	CASSSLRGEAFF
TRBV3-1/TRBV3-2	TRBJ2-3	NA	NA	TGTGCCTGCCAGGACATACTTAGCACAGATACGCAGTATTTT	CACQDILSTDTQYF
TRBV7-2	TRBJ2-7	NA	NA	TGTGCCAGCAGCTTCATGACTACTTACGAGCAGTACTTC	CASSFMTTYEQYF